The T cell receptor (beta chain) under discussion was sequenced for a study of beta chain features in type 1 diabetes. A few counts support this clone. Its antigen is unknown. Isolated RNA was reverse transcribed in full, so expressed TCRB transcripts were sequenced. Sequencing was performed with immunoSEQ multiplex PCR; in TCRdb, only in-frame clones are kept and a portion is missing. This sample has some 660,000 clones, with over 11% found just once. The CDR3 is made up of 13 amino acids. Per the germline V gene, CDR1 is MNHEY and CDR2 is SMNVEV (reference sequence). V was clipped by 7 bases and J by 3 bases; unmatched bases: 4. The study's findings and limits: Across all four CD4+ subsets, people with type 1 diabetes showed modestly shorter TCRB CDR3s. Patients showed naive, central memory and Treg TCRB repertoires that appeared more similar than those of healthy donors.

This clonotype originated in a man aged 18 to 29 with type 1 diabetes. The J gene is TRBJ2-5, the V gene TRBV27, with 8 bases lining up with TRBD2. Material for sequencing was naive CD4+ T cells from blood. The CDR3 DNA reads as TGTGCCAGCACCACTAGCGGCGAAGAGACCCAGTACTTC. Translating gives CASTTSGEETQYF.